This paragraph covers one T cell receptor (beta chain) sequence. Study processing details: By means of reference gene primer amplification, nucleated cell counts were estimated. Data came from immunoSEQ multiplex PCR; TCRdb stores just in-frame clones and leaves some out. V and J calls plus clone size are reproduced from that table; the DNA served to infer D and trimming. The sample shows under 250,000 clones, around 90% of them seen only once. V lost 3 bases and J 3 bases, leaving 11 bases between the germline ends. CDR3 length: 14 residues. Germline V gives CDR1 SGHAT, CDR2 FQNNGV. Followed longitudinally, the Seattle patients had been enrolled during active infection. The data belong to a study of blood T cell repertoires in COVID-19. Whole-study context: Samples of COVID-19 (acute and convalescent) were obtained from the United States, Italy and Spain. Sample material is recorded as cDNA or gDNA derived from T cells, B-cell-depleted T cells, or PBMCs.

Sequencing was performed on peripheral blood. This chain joins TRBV11-2 and TRBJ1-1; D not resolved. The sequence derives from a man aged 25-45 years with COVID-19, enrolled during active disease. CDR3: CASSLRSWDTEAFF. The CDR3 DNA reads as TGTGCCAGCAGCTTGAGGTCGTGGGACACTGAAGCTTTCTTT. Filled out from reference TRBV11-2 and TRBJ1-1, the complete variable domain reads EAGVAQSPRYKIIEKRQSVAFWCNPISGHATLYWYQQILGQGPKLLIQFQNNGVVDDSQLPKDRFSAERLKGVDSTLKIQPAKLEDSAVYLCASSLRSWDTEAFFGQGTRLTVV.